Below, one TCR beta chain is given with its context. Its antigen is not yet known. The method was the immunoSEQ multiplex PCR assay. The multiplex PCR relied on a mix of 60 forward primers for TCR Vbeta segments and 13 reverse primers for TCR Jbeta segments. The CDR3 region of rearranged TCR beta genes was amplified from genomic DNA with a multiplex PCR assay. On the Illumina HiSeq System, the amplified TCR beta libraries were sequenced as 87-base-pair reads. The original methods were these. In a later analysis, some 80 million unique TCR beta chains were counted across the roughly 700 repertoires, and around 10 million of these chains were shared by at least two donors. Raw reads were error-corrected and collapsed into unique sequences by a nearest-neighbor algorithm in which closely related sequences were merged to remove PCR and sequencing errors. CDR3 sequences were aligned to IMGT reference sequences to assign V, D and J gene segments. For a sequence to be retained, a match of at least six nucleotides to both a V gene segment and a J gene segment was required. Rearrangements were classified as productive when the CDR3 lacked stop codons and remained in frame with V and J, and all other rearrangements were classified as non-productive. Following IMGT convention, CDR3 was defined as the stretch from the second conserved V-encoded cysteine up to the conserved J-encoded phenylalanine. The earlier analysis of about 610 of the donors excluded any sequence lacking an unambiguous match to a single V gene segment. An earlier analysis of several hundred of the donors called V segments functional above 56.7% productive rearrangements and segregating when the between-donor standard deviation exceeded 5%. A statistical classification framework was developed to diagnose cytomegalovirus status using the catalog of TCR beta chain sequences. In a later analysis, V and J genes were assigned by comparing TCR nucleotide sequences against IMGT/GENE-DB human TR gene sequences. Using the TCRdist pipeline, a later analysis assigned CDR3 sequences along with most-parsimonious VDJ recombination scenarios. A later analysis defined each TCR beta chain by its CDR3 amino acid sequence plus V-gene family, and excluded reads lacking a unique V-gene family. A later analysis removed 592 highly shared, low-generation-probability nucleotide sequences to deal with suspected cross-contamination and a sequencing artifact. A later analysis calculated a clonal expansion index for each public chain from normalized within-repertoire ranks of inferred template counts. In a later analysis, generation probabilities were computed using a VDJ recombination model fitted to out-of-frame rearrangements, and the results were checked against IGoR. In a later analysis, TCR-TCR, TCR-HLA and TCR-CMV co-occurrence was scored with hypergeometric tests, and a repertoire-size bias correction was applied to TCR pairs. To estimate false discovery rates, a later analysis permuted the HLA or CMV assignments 20 times. A later analysis grouped co-occurring TCRs with DBSCAN, adding TCRdist sequence similarity when clustering within HLA-allele-positive subsets. Repertoires with fewer than 30,000 or more than 120,000 public chains, plus five repertoires with anomalous nucleotide sharing, were excluded from co-occurrence clustering. TCRdb mirrors the immuneACCESS table, restricted to in-frame sequences. Some clones are absent from its copies; in checked studies, under half trace to an unresolved V gene, and the reason for the others is unknown. D and trimming were read from the DNA, whereas the V and J calls and clone size are those reported in that table. The sample's table lists a count of 150,000 or so clones. The ten most abundant clones make up around 1.6% of the sample.

The cohort was made up of approximately 670 healthy bone marrow donors. At the time of sampling, every cohort member was nominally healthy, though immune exposures that went unrecorded were likely present. The donor was CMV seronegative and was included in the group of over 300 seronegative cohort members. Every donor gave a peripheral blood sample, and the peripheral blood mononuclear cells from that sample were used for TCR beta sequencing. The Qiagen DNeasy Blood Extraction Kit was used to extract genomic DNA from the blood cell samples. The data were obtained in a study of cytomegalovirus exposure and HLA in healthy donors (TCRdb year 2017). In terms of the full investigation: According to an earlier analysis of 587 of the donors, roughly 180 million T cells yielded some 120 million unique TCR beta sequences and more than 250 Gb of sequence data. An early release that covered roughly 600 HLA-typed donors contained 300 to 350 gigabases of sequencing data and around 85 million unique TCR sequences. Of the approximately 400 genotyped donors, around 81% fell in the genetic ancestry cluster associated with self-reported Caucasian donors. The aim of the study was to test whether cataloging public T cell receptors could identify signatures of past pathogen exposure. The study profiled the T cell repertoires of about 640 subjects by immunosequencing and related them to cytomegalovirus serostatus. A separate validation cohort of approximately 130 different subjects was used in addition to the approximately 640-subject first cohort. To predict cytomegalovirus infection status, the study combined high-throughput TCR immunosequencing, statistical association of individual TCRs with disease status, and machine learning. To study patterns of TCR occurrence, a later analysis re-analyzed previously published TCR beta repertoires from just over 650 donors and added high-resolution HLA genotyping. In the later analysis, no new phenotypic data were used to find candidate immune exposures; instead, reliance was placed on TCR beta sequences and their occurrence across donors. An earlier analysis of around 580 of the donors used high-throughput TCR beta sequencing to judge whether each TCR beta V gene segment behaved as functional or pseudogenic. Donor age, sex, ethnicity and CMV serostatus were compiled together with the repertoire data. In a later genetic analysis, genome-wide SNP genotypes for about 65% of the 666 donors were used, and that subset was treated as a discovery cohort. Every discovery cohort repertoire had been produced on one sequencing platform. HLA typing included class I and class II loci at four-digit resolution. The number of typed donors differed by locus: roughly 629-640 for A, B, C, DRB1 and DQB1; 522 for DQA1; approximately 600 for DPA1; and around 490 for DPB1. Four to six DR-DQ haplotypes were handled as single units for association and clustering, since linkage in the cohort was strong. Among 398 genotyped donors of the cohort, an average of approximately 230,000 unique TCR beta nucleotide sequences were sequenced per donor, around 20% of them non-productive. The study at large found these results: The study listed 164 TCR beta chains as associated with cytomegalovirus. A later genetic analysis associated a missense DCLRE1C variant with V-gene and J-gene trimming of TCR beta chains, and an independent cohort replicated the association. Specific HLA alleles were associated with over 15,000 TCR beta sequences at a false discovery rate of 0.05 in a later analysis. Broadly in line with IMGT annotations, most TCR beta V segments showed up in productive rearrangements about 87% or about 30% of the time in an earlier analysis of several hundred of the donors. Most TCR sequences were observed very rarely across donors, whereas some public TCRs were present in many individuals. Strong co-occurrence of HLA alleles, especially DR and DQ, made assigning TCR associations to individual alleles difficult. In vitro tests confirmed that three of the cytomegalovirus-associated TCR beta chains recognize cytomegalovirus antigens. Compared with equally common non-associated chains, HLA-associated TCR beta chains in a later analysis were more clonally expanded and had lower generation probabilities. According to a later analysis, TCR association rates differed among HLA loci, with DRB1 alleles showing the most associated TCRs and HLA-C alleles showing the fewest. Several of the top co-occurrence clusters appeared to be linked to parvovirus B19, influenza, CMV and Epstein-Barr virus, according to a later analysis. A cluster of highly shared sequence variants was judged likely to be a technical artifact of the sequencing pipeline. The authors suggested that the approach could potentially be extended to other disease states and immunological phenotypes. A later genetic analysis reported fewer N-insertions in productive TCRs among donors in an Asian-associated ancestry cluster than the roughly 640-donor mean. Linkage disequilibrium might explain the correlated functional status among segregating V segments, but an unknown experimental factor could not be ruled out. The earlier analysis of 587 of the donors excluded fewer than 20 rarely observed V segments, including chromosome 9 orphons, because counts were too low. CMV serostatus was the only immune exposure information available for the cohort. Only TCR beta chains were sequenced in this cohort, and the absence of alpha or paired-chain data limited detectable features. A further reported finding was that TCR beta sequences accurately predicted the HLA-A and HLA-B alleles for most subjects in the first cohort. The presence/absence analyses assumed that sequencing depth was roughly uniform across donors, and that assumption may not be true. According to a later analysis, most CMV-associated TCR beta chains appeared to be HLA-restricted, and the HLA associations seemed to be driven largely by CMV exposure. Cytomegalovirus status was reported to be diagnosed by the classifier with high specificity and sensitivity in both the original and validation cohorts. Because HLA typing was missing for some donors at each locus, association tests included only the typed subset.

This sequence was found in a woman aged 45-60 years in good health and CMV-seronegative. Sequenced material: PBMCs.

The DNA sequence follows: TGTGCCAGCAGCATACGACCGGGAGTATCAAATGAGCAGTTCTTC. Translated, this is CASSIRPGVSNEQFF. The V and J genes are TRBV9 and TRBJ2-1; TRBD2 is perhaps the D gene, given 6 matching bases. CDR1 and CDR2 (SGDLS, YYNGEE) derive from the germline V gene. V gives up 4 bases and J gives up 7 bases, and the segment between their germline ends measures 18 bases. The CDR3 spans 15 residues, from the cysteine through the phenylalanine. Solely the CDR3 DNA is kept, with 45 bases framed from the first base.